These 11 T cell receptor beta chains were sequenced from one sample in a study of human thymus T cells. The table came from immunoSEQ multiplex PCR; TCRdb's copy has only in-frame clones and leaves some out. The sample lists under 95,000 clones; 85% to 95% were seen once. Thymic samples were excised during corrective heart operations. Material for sequencing was thymus tissue. Source of these receptors: a girl under two years old with a congenital heart defect but otherwise immunologically healthy.

The chain has TRBV11-2 and TRBJ2-4; 8 nucleotides line up with TRBD1. In germline, CDR1 is SGHAT, CDR2 FQNNGV. The CDR3 length is 17 residues. V was clipped by 7 bases and J by 1 base; unmatched bases: 12. CDR3 sequence: CASTLWTGYIAKNIQYF. The CDR3 bases are TGTGCCAGCACCCTCTGGACAGGGTATATCGCCAAAAACATTCAGTACTTC.

V and J are TRBV29-1 and TRBJ2-7, with D uncertain. There are 15 residues in the CDR3. V gave up 0 bases and J gave up 3 bases, with 15 bases separating them. Germline CDR1 reads SQVTM; CDR2 reads ANQGSEA. For the CDR3, the DNA is TGCAGCGTTGAAGATCCCGGCCCTCTCCACTACGAGCAGTACTTC. Its protein is CSVEDPGPLHYEQYF.

The V and J genes are TRBV7-3 and TRBJ2-5; no firm D call. The germline gives CDR1 SGHTA, CDR2 FQGTGA. Trimming stripped 5 bases from V and 5 bases from J, with 12 bases between. The CDR3 spans 13 residues. The CDR3 region is CASSLWGGETQYF. For the CDR3, the DNA is TGTGCCAGCAGCCTCTGGGGTGGGGAGACCCAGTACTTC.

V usage is TRBV27 and J usage is TRBJ2-1, with TRBD2 matching over 10 bases. Germline V gene lookup returns CDR1 MNHEY and CDR2 SMNVEV (reference sequence). The CDR3 sequence is 18 residues long. The V segment lost 2 bases and the J segment 5 bases; nucleotides outside the gene matches: 12. The CDR3 DNA reads TGTGCCAGCAGTTTACCCCCAGCGGGAGGGCTGAGGGACAATGAGCAGTTCTTC. It encodes CASSLPPAGGLRDNEQFF.

The CDR3 here is CASSFGSLRTGTEAFF. The DNA of the CDR3 is TGCGCCAGCAGCTTCGGTAGCCTTAGGACGGGGACTGAAGCTTTCTTT. The rearrangement links TRBV5-1 to TRBJ1-1; D not resolved. CDR3 length: 16 amino acids. Germline CDR1 is SGHRS and CDR2 is YFSETQ. Trimming cost V 2 bases and J 5 bases, with 19 bases left between them.

The chain joins TRBV27 to TRBJ2-7, with D possibly matching TRBD1 (7 bases). V was clipped by 4 bases and J by 0 bases, with 10 bases between them. Germline V gene sequence: CDR1 MNHEY, CDR2 SMNVEV (reference sequence). The CDR3 consists of 14 residues. The CDR3 spells CASSSRDSSYEQYF. The CDR3 DNA sequence: TGTGCCAGCAGTTCGCGGGACAGCTCCTACGAGCAGTACTTC.

This clone was recorded a few times. The chain uses TRBV13 and TRBJ2-2; tentatively, D is TRBD2 (6 bases). V was pared by 6 bases and J by 1 base, with 15 bases between. The CDR3 covers 16 residues. The germline CDR1 and CDR2 sequences are PRHDT and FYEKMQ (reference sequence). The CDR3, as DNA: TGTGCCAGCAGGGCGCGGGACCGACGGAACACCGGGGAGCTGTTTTTT. As protein: CASRARDRRNTGELFF.

This chain joins TRBV7-2 and TRBJ1-3, with D possibly TRBD1 on 5 matching bases. The CDR3 sequence is 11 residues long. V was cut by 11 bases and J by 4 bases, with 9 bases left in between. Germline V gene data show CDR1 as SGHTA and CDR2 as FQGNSA. The CDR3 region has the DNA TGTGCCTCCAACAGGGGAAACACCATATATTTT. It encodes CASNRGNTIYF.

The gene calls are TRBV4-1 and TRBJ2-7; a weak D match, TRBD1 (6 bases). V lost 0 bases and J lost 5, with 14 bases in between. CDR1 MGHRA and CDR2 YSYEKL come from the germline V gene. This CDR3 spans 15 amino acids. The CDR3 DNA sequence: TGCGCCAGCAGCCAAGAGGAGACAGGTGGCCACGAGCAGTACTTC. Amino acid sequence: CASSQEETGGHEQYF.

Here the CDR3 reads CSVEDLTGIHYEQYF. In nucleotides, the CDR3 is TGCAGCGTTGAAGACCTGACAGGAATACACTACGAGCAGTACTTC. The chain combines TRBV29-1 with TRBJ2-7, with D possibly being TRBD1 (6 bases). Trimming removed 0 bases at V and 3 bases at J, with 15 bases between. CDR3 size: 15 residues. The germline V gene has CDR1 SQVTM and CDR2 ANQGSEA.

The rearrangement links TRBV27 to TRBJ2-6; 7 bases match TRBD1. Germline CDR1 is MNHEY and CDR2 is SMNVEV (reference sequence). The V segment lost 6 bases and the J segment 4 bases; nucleotides outside the gene matches: 18. CDR3 size: 19 residues. CDR3 sequence reads: CASSLVGQAPLAGANVLTF. CDR3 nucleotides: TGTGCCAGCAGCCTTGTTGGACAGGCTCCCTTAGCAGGGGCCAACGTCCTGACTTTC. Together with reference TRBV27 and TRBJ2-6, the CDR3 gives the full variable domain: EAQVTQNPRYLITVTGKKLTVTCSQNMNHEYMSWYRQDPGLGLRQIYYSMNVEVTDKGDVPEGYKVSRKEKRNFPLILESPSPNQTSLYFCASSLVGQAPLAGANVLTFGAGSRLTVL.